These 26 T cell receptor beta chains were sequenced from one sample in a study of long-term antiretroviral therapy in people with HIV. Assay version v3.0 of immunoSEQ was used, and it was run at survey level. Only in-frame clones appear in the TCRdb table, and some are missing; sequencing was by immunoSEQ multiplex PCR. The table lists about 26,000 clones, roughly nine tenths of them singletons. This specimen consisted of unsorted PBMCs, obtained about 2.6 years after starting antiretroviral therapy. Source of these receptors: a middle-aged man with HIV.

The V and J genes are TRBV6-4 and TRBJ2-2; 7 nucleotides agree with TRBD1. Germline CDR1 is MRHNA and CDR2 is SNTAGT. This CDR3 is 14 amino acids long. The trim removed 5 bases at V and 6 bases at J, leaving 6 bases unmatched. The CDR3 region is CASSRDRSSGELFF. The CDR3 DNA reads TGTGCCAGCAGTCGGGACAGAAGCTCCGGGGAGCTGTTTTTT.

This chain joins TRBV30 and TRBJ1-1; weak D call: TRBD1 (6 bases). The CDR3 sequence is 13 residues long. V lost 0 bases to trimming and J lost 8 bases, with 13 bases between them. CDR1 and CDR2 from the germline V gene are GTSNPN and SVGIG (reference sequence). The CDR3 DNA sequence: TGTGCCTGGAGTGTACTCGCAGGGGCCGAAGCTTTCTTT. This sequence encodes CAWSVLAGAEAFF.

The DNA of the CDR3 is TGTGCCAGCAGCTACAGGGGAACTAACTATGGCTACACCTTC. This sequence encodes CASSYRGTNYGYTF. The chain is built from TRBV28 and TRBJ1-2; TRBD1 aligns across 7 bases. After removal of 6 bases from V and 0 bases from J, the junction contained 4 bases not matched to a gene. The CDR3 has 14 residues. Germline V lookup: CDR1 MDHEN, CDR2 SYDVKM.

This clone appeared a single time. The gene calls are TRBV6-5 and TRBJ2-2; TRBD2 is a possible D gene (6 bases). The V gene lost 6 bases and the J gene lost 4 bases, with 9 bases spanning the gap. CDR3 length: 13 residues. Germline CDR1 and CDR2: MNHEY and SVGAGI. The CDR3 spells CASRGGTTGELFF. The CDR3 bases are TGTGCCAGCAGAGGAGGGACCACCGGGGAGCTGTTTTTT.

This clone was detected only a few times. The V call is TRBV6-5, the J call TRBJ1-5, with D perhaps TRBD1 (6 bases). The germline V gene has CDR1 MNHEY and CDR2 SVGAGI. V was cut by 2 bases and J by 2 bases, with 10 bases left in between. The CDR3 runs 15 residues. CDR3 nucleotide sequence: TGTGCCAGCAGTTACGATGGGGGCCGCAATCAGCCCCAGCATTTT. This encodes CASSYDGGRNQPQHF.

CDR3 in amino acids: CASRQQRRVGQGAGELFF. The CDR3, as DNA: TGTGCCAGCCGGCAACAGCGAAGGGTGGGACAGGGTGCCGGGGAGCTGTTTTTT. The chain employs TRBV28 and TRBJ2-2, with 9 bases aligning to TRBD1. The V gene's germline CDR1 is MDHEN and CDR2 SYDVKM. There are 18 residues in the CDR3. The trim removed 8 bases at V and 6 bases at J, leaving 19 bases unmatched.

This clone was seen just once. CDR3 nucleotides: TGTGCCAGCAATCCCGGGACGGTAAATGGCTACACCTTC. This sequence encodes CASNPGTVNGYTF. This chain connects TRBV6-1 to TRBJ1-2, with D tentatively TRBD1 (5 bases). The CDR3 contains 13 residues. Trimming removed 7 bases from V and 6 bases from J, with 15 bases in between. Germline V gene lookup returns CDR1 MNHNS and CDR2 SASEGT.

The J gene is TRBJ2-5, the V gene TRBV14; D gene unclear. Germline V CDR1 and CDR2: SGHDN, FVKESK. Trimming shortened V by 0 bases and J by 0 bases, and 5 bases separated the two germline ends. This CDR3 spans 14 amino acids. Written as DNA, the CDR3 is TGTGCCAGCAGCCAAGACTACTACCAAGAGACCCAGTACTTC. Protein sequence: CASSQDYYQETQYF.

This clone was seen only once. The chain has TRBV30 and TRBJ1-3; D ambiguous. CDR3 length: 14 residues. Trimming removed 3 bases at V and 4 bases at J, with 13 bases between. CDR1 is GTSNPN, CDR2 SVGIG, per germline (reference sequence). The CDR3 protein is CAWSDGPAGNTIYF. The CDR3 DNA is TGTGCCTGGAGCGATGGGCCAGCCGGAAACACCATATATTTT.

This chain connects TRBV11-1 to TRBJ2-1; weak D call: TRBD2 (6 bases). The V gene lost 8 bases and the J gene lost 9 bases, with 17 bases spanning the gap. This CDR3 contains 13 residues. In germline, CDR1 is SGHAT, CDR2 FQDESV (reference sequence). This chain's CDR3 is CASRRERVGEQFF. The CDR3, as DNA: TGTGCCAGCCGGAGGGAAAGGGTCGGTGAGCAGTTCTTC.

This chain joins TRBV20-1 and TRBJ1-1; D is uncertain. The germline gives CDR1 DFQATT, CDR2 SNEGSKA (reference sequence). The CDR3 runs 10 residues. V lost 3 bases, J lost 5 bases, and 4 bases lay in between. The CDR3 DNA reads TGCAGTGCTAGTGGGACTGAAGCTTTCTTT. Its protein is CSASGTEAFF.

This sequence joins TRBV28 and TRBJ2-6, with D maybe TRBD2 (5 bases). Deletions cut 7 bases from V and 0 bases from J, with 13 bases between. Per germline, CDR1 MDHEN and CDR2 SYDVKM. This CDR3 has 16 amino acids. The CDR3 region has the DNA TGTGCCAGCATTACCCCTGGACTCTCTGGGGCCAACGTCCTGACTTTC. Its protein product is CASITPGLSGANVLTF.

This clone was recorded a few times. This rearrangement joins TRBV25-1 to TRBJ2-3; D gene ambiguous. The V gene lost 6 bases and the J gene lost 5 bases, with 9 bases spanning the gap. Germline CDR1 MGHDK, CDR2 SYGVNS. The CDR3 totals 12 residues. CDR3 DNA: TGTGCCAGCAGGAGTTTAATAGATACGCAGTATTTT. Its protein is CASRSLIDTQYF.

The chain has TRBV28 and TRBJ1-5; 9 bases map to TRBD1. V shed 5 bases, J shed 0 bases, and the junction held 5 bases outside the gene matches. CDR1 is MDHEN, CDR2 SYDVKM, per germline. This CDR3 has 16 amino acids. CDR3 in amino acids: CASSTGQGYSNQPQHF. The DNA for the CDR3 is TGTGCCAGCAGTACCGGACAGGGGTATAGCAATCAGCCCCAGCATTTT.

The chain couples TRBV5-6 to TRBJ2-7; TRBD1 agrees at 8 bases. This CDR3 has 16 amino acids. Trimming at V came to 3 bases and at J to 0 bases, leaving 8 bases not matched to a gene. The germline V gene has CDR1 SGHDT and CDR2 YYEEEE. CDR3 loop: CASSSQDRVPSYEQYF. CDR3 coding DNA: TGTGCCAGCAGCTCACAGGACAGGGTGCCCTCCTACGAGCAGTACTTC.

The chain joins TRBV27 to TRBJ1-5; 9 nucleotides line up with TRBD1. Losses at the gene ends were 9 bases for V and 7 bases for J; bases not matched to a gene: 10. The CDR3 runs to 14 residues. Germline loops: CDR1 MNHEY, CDR2 SMNVEV (reference sequence). The CDR3, as DNA: TGTGCCAGTTCGGGACAGGGTGGCATCCAGCCCCAGCATTTT. It specifies CASSGQGGIQPQHF.

The chain carries TRBV29-1 and TRBJ2-1; the D gene could be TRBD1 or TRBD2 (6 bases each). This CDR3 comprises 14 residues. The V and J ends lost 5 bases and 5 bases respectively, with 16 bases between them. Germline assignment: CDR1 SQVTM and CDR2 ANQGSEA. In nucleotides, the CDR3 is TGCAGCGTTAACATTGACAGGACTAACAATGAGCAGTTCTTC. This sequence encodes CSVNIDRTNNEQFF.

V and J are TRBV7-9 and TRBJ2-1, with 8 positions matching TRBD2. The CDR3 loop spans 16 amino acids. CDR1 and CDR2 (germline): SEHNR, FQNEAQ (reference sequence). Trimming cost V 6 bases and J 5 bases; bases outside gene matches: 12. The CDR3 loop is CASRRQRSGLDNEQFF. The CDR3 bases are TGTGCCAGCAGGCGACAGCGTTCGGGACTAGACAATGAGCAGTTCTTC.

V and J are TRBV18 and TRBJ1-3; 7 bases match TRBD1. The CDR3 is 15 residues long. Germline V CDR1 and CDR2: KGHSH, LQKENI. V lost 5 bases to trimming and J lost 4 bases; unmatched junction nucleotides: 8. As DNA, the CDR3 is TGTGCCAGCTCATATACAGGGACAGTCGGAAACACCATATATTTT. It codes for CASSYTGTVGNTIYF. Complete variable domain (other parts from reference TRBV18 and TRBJ1-3): NAGVMQNPRHLVRRRGQEARLRCSPMKGHSHVYWYRQLPEEGLKFMVYLQKENIIDESGMPKERFSAEFPKEGPSILRIQQVVRGDSAAYFCASSYTGTVGNTIYFGEGSWLTVV.

This clone appeared a few times. The chain couples TRBV5-1 to TRBJ1-4; D not certain. Trimming shortened V by 0 bases and J by 7 bases, and 10 bases separated the two germline ends. CDR1 SGHRS and CDR2 YFSETQ come from the germline V gene. This CDR3 is built from 14 residues. CDR3 bases: TGCGCCAGCAGCTTGGGGGGATACGGTGAAAAACTGTTTTTT. It encodes CASSLGGYGEKLFF.

The chain combines TRBV10-1 with TRBJ2-7; D is ambiguous. V gave up 8 bases and J gave up 3 bases, with 17 bases separating them. The length of the CDR3 is 14 residues. Germline V gene data show CDR1 as WNHNN and CDR2 as SYGVQD (reference sequence). The CDR3 DNA sequence: TGCGCCAGCCGGCTCCTAGAAAACCACTACGAGCAGTACTTC. Its translation: CASRLLENHYEQYF.

The chain links TRBV4-1 to TRBJ2-7, with no clear D. V lost 5 bases and J 4 bases, leaving 12 bases between the germline ends. CDR1 is MGHRA and CDR2 is YSYEKL in the germline V gene. This CDR3 has 13 residues. CDR3 loop: CASSKSPFYEQYF. The CDR3 DNA reads as TGCGCCAGCAGCAAGAGTCCCTTTTACGAGCAGTACTTC.

This chain links TRBV27 with TRBJ2-7, with D perhaps assigned TRBD1 or TRBD2 (5 bases each). Germline CDR1 and CDR2: MNHEY and SMNVEV (reference sequence). V lost 4 bases to trimming and J lost 0 bases, with 13 bases between them. CDR3 length: 15 residues. The CDR3 nucleotides read TGTGCCAGCAGTTACCGGGACGAGAGCTCCTACGAGCAGTACTTC. Translation: CASSYRDESSYEQYF.

The J gene is TRBJ2-7, the V gene TRBV6-1, with D possibly being TRBD1 (6 bases). Germline CDR1 MNHNS, CDR2 SASEGT. The CDR3 loop spans 13 amino acids. V was trimmed by 7 bases and J by 3 bases, leaving 13 bases between them. As DNA, the CDR3 is TGTGCCAGCACTACAGGGTTCGGCTACGAGCAGTACTTC. This codes for CASTTGFGYEQYF.

J is TRBJ2-1 and V is TRBV4-3; 8 nucleotides line up with TRBD2. Germline CDR1 LGHNA, CDR2 YSLEER. CDR3 length equals 16 residues. Unmatched junction bases numbered 2, after V lost 0 bases and J lost 1 base. Written as DNA, the CDR3 is TGCGCCAGCAGCCAAGAAGAGCGGGGGTCCTACAATGAGCAGTTCTTC. Translation: CASSQEERGSYNEQFF.

This chain links TRBV25-1 with TRBJ2-7; unclear D gene. Per the germline V gene, CDR1 is MGHDK and CDR2 is SYGVNS. The CDR3 has 15 residues. The ends were cut back, 3 bases at V and 0 bases at J, with 12 bases in the middle. CDR3 loop: CASSEDPGPSYEQYF. The CDR3 bases are TGTGCCAGCAGTGAGGACCCCGGGCCCTCCTACGAGCAGTACTTC.